This T cell receptor beta chain emerged from a study of glioma-infiltrating T cells. This CDR3 contains 14 residues. The germline V gene encodes CDR1 LGHDT and CDR2 YNNKEL (reference sequence). TCR alpha and beta CDR3 regions were amplified from RNA using iRepertoire nested multiplex PCR. Tissue mRNA or PBMC total RNA, 100-400 ng, went into one-step reverse transcription and amplification. TCRdb used MiXCR to reprocess the multiplex PCR reads, holding one entry per CDR3 protein. The sample consists of roughly 100,000 distinct CDR3 sequences, approximately 39% of them appearing once. In its sample, this clonotype was seen a few times. Its antigen is currently unknown. The junction and the germline gene differ at one end; a read error may be behind it. Study results and limitations: Gliomas, especially low-grade, showed above-expected tissue-blood divergence; non-neoplastic patients showed below. Only very few CDR3 sequences appeared in both tissue and blood.

This TCR was recovered from a human donor with low-grade glioma or glioblastoma, undergoing nonglioma brain surgery, or in good health (not recorded which). Input material: glioma tissue, nonneoplastic brain tissue, or PBMCs (not recorded which). V gene TRBV3-1 combines with J gene TRBJ2-2; D is unresolved. The CDR3 loop reads CASGQEWNTGELFF. The CDR3 nucleotides are TGTGCCAGCGGCCAAGAATGGAACACCGGGGAGCTGTTTTTT. The variable domain in full, with the rest retrieved from reference TRBV3-1 and TRBJ2-2, is DTAVSQTPKYLVTQMGNDKSIKCEQNLGHDTMYWYKQDSKKFLKIMFSYNNKELIINETVPNRFSPKSPDKAHLNLHINSLELGDSAVYFCASGQEWNTGELFFGEGSRLTVL.